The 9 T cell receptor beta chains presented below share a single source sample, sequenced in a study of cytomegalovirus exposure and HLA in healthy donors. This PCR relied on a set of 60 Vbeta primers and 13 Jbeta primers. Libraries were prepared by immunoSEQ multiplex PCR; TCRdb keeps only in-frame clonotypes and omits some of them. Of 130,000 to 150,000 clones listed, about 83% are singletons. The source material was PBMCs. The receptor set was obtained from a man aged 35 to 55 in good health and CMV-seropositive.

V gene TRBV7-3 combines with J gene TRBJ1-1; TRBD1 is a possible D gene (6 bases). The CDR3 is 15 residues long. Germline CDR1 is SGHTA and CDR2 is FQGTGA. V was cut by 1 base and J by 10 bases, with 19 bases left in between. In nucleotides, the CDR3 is TGTGCCAGCAGCTTAAATGGCCCGGAAGGGGGGGGAGCTTTCTTT. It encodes CASSLNGPEGGGAFF.

The CDR3 loop is CASSLGLTFTGELFF. The CDR3 bases are TGTGCCAGCAGCCTTGGGCTCACCTTCACCGGGGAGCTGTTTTTT. V and J are TRBV7-9 and TRBJ2-2; unclear D gene. Trimming shortened V by 5 bases and J by 4 bases, and 14 bases separated the two germline ends. This CDR3 spans 15 amino acids. Per the germline V gene, CDR1 is SEHNR and CDR2 is FQNEAQ (reference sequence).

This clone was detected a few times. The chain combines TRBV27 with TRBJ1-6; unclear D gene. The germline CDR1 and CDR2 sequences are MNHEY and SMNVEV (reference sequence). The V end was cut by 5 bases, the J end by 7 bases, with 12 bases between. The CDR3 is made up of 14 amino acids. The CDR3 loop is CASSLGDQNSPLHF. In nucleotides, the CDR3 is TGTGCCAGCAGTCTCGGAGACCAAAATTCACCCCTCCACTTT.

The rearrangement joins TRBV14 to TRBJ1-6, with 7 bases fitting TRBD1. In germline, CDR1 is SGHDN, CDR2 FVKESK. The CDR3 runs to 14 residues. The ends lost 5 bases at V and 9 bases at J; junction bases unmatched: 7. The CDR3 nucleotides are TGTGCCAGCAGCTCAGGACAGGTCACTTCACCCCTCCACTTT. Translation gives CASSSGQVTSPLHF.

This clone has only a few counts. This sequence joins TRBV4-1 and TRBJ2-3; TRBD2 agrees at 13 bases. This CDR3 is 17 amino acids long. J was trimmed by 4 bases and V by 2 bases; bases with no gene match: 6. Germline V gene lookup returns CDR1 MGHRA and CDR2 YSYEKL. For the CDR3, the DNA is TGCGCCAGCAGCCAATCTGGGACTAGCGGGAACTCAGATACGCAGTATTTT. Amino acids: CASSQSGTSGNSDTQYF.

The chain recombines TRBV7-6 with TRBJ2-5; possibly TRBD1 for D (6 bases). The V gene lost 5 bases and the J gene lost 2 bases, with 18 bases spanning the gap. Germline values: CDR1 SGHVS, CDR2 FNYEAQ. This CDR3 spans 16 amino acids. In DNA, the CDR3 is TGTGCCAGCAGCCCACGGGAAGACAGGTTACAAGAGACCCAGTACTTC. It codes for CASSPREDRLQETQYF.

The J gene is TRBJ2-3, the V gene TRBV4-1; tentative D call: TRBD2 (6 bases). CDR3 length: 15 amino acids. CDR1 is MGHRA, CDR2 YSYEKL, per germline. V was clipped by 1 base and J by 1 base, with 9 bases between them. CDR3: CASSQVWGGTDTQYF. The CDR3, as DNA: TGCGCCAGCAGCCAAGTATGGGGGGGCACAGATACGCAGTATTTT.

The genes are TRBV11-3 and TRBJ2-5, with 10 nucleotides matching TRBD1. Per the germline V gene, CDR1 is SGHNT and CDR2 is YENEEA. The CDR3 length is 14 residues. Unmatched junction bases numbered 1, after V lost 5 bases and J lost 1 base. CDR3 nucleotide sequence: TGTGCCAGCAGCCGGACAGGGGGCCAAGAGACCCAGTACTTC. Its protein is CASSRTGGQETQYF.

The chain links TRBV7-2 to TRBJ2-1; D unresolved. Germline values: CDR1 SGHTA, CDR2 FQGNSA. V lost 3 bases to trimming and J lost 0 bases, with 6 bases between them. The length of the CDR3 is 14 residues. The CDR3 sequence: CASSLEISYNEQFF. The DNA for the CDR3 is TGTGCCAGCAGCTTGGAGATCTCCTACAATGAGCAGTTCTTC.